This T cell receptor (beta chain) was identified during a study of shared clonotypes between healthy human individuals. On the study more broadly: Aged 18 to 49, the donors were a couple of women and three men. For every donor, three CD4 naive, three CD4 memory, two CD8 naive and one CD8 memory plates were used. Study conclusions and caveats: Clonotype sharing across donors was expected to vary with sequencing depth.

This clone came up a few times. Its antigen is not identified. V shed 3 bases, J shed 9 bases, and the junction held 5 bases outside the gene matches. The CDR3 is 14 amino acids. Germline CDR1 is SGHVS and CDR2 is FNYEAQ. TCRdb's table, derived via immunoSEQ multiplex PCR, lists solely in-frame clones and lacks some. The sample consists of 2 million to 2.5 million clones, about nine tenths of them appearing once. Recent vaccinations or acute infections were absent in the healthy HIV-negative adult donors. Sample: naive CD4+ T cells from PBMCs. The subset is: CD45RA+ positively selected. The TCR was taken from a man between 18 and 29 years old in good health. Some clones in this sample may be carry-over from other donors' samples. V and J are TRBV7-6 and TRBJ2-1; 10 nucleotides agree with TRBD1. The CDR3 bases are TGTGCCAGCAGCTTGTCGGGACAGGGGTTTGAGCAGTTCTTC. It yields the protein CASSLSGQGFEQFF.